This T cell receptor beta chain originates from a study of blood T cell repertoires in COVID-19. Looking at the study overall: Sites in the United States, Italy and Spain provided acute and convalescent COVID-19 samples. Nucleic acid was either cDNA or gDNA, and it came from T cells, B-cell-depleted T cells, or PBMCs.

One Seattle source followed patients from active infection through their disease course. Germline-derived CDR1 and CDR2 are SGHTA and FQGNSA. V shed 3 bases and J shed 3 bases, with 10 bases lying between them. The CDR3 sequence is 14 residues long. Clones were sequenced by immunoSEQ multiplex PCR, and TCRdb holds only the in-frame ones, with some missing. This sample has about 240,000 clones, with roughly 85% found just once. The sample consisted of peripheral blood. The sequence was collected from a man aged 45-60 years with COVID-19, enrolled during active disease. This chain joins TRBV7-2 and TRBJ2-3, with D perhaps matching TRBD2 (6 bases). CDR3 loop: CASSFWTKTDTQYF. The CDR3, as DNA: TGTGCCAGCAGCTTCTGGACTAAAACAGATACGCAGTATTTT. Drawing the rest from reference TRBV7-2 and TRBJ2-3, the complete variable domain is GAGVSQSPSNKVTEKGKDVELRCDPISGHTALYWYRQSLGQGLEFLIYFQGNSAPDKSGLPSDRFSAERTGGSVSTLTIQRTQQEDSAVYLCASSFWTKTDTQYFGPGTRLTVL.